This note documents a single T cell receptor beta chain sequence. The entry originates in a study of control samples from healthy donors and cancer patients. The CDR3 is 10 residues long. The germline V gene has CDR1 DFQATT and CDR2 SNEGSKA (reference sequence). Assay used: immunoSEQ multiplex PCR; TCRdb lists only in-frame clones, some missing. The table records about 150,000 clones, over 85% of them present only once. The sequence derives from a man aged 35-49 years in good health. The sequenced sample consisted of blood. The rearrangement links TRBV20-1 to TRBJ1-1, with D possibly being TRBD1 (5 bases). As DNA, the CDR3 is TGCAAAATGGGGGAGGTGCCAGCTTTCTTT. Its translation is CKMGEVPAFF.